This TCR beta chain was captured in a study of shared clonotypes between healthy human individuals. Findings and limits, study-wide: Represented diversity (both genetic and exposure-history) was limited by the small number of donors.

In its sample, this clone was seen once. Its target is unknown. CDR3 length: 13 residues. Germline CDR1 MNHNY, CDR2 SVGAGI (reference sequence). Trimming removed 5 bases at V and 5 bases at J, with 12 bases between. Clones were sequenced by immunoSEQ multiplex PCR, and TCRdb holds only the in-frame ones, with some missing. The profile shows 2 million to 3 million clones, over 85% of them singletons. This chain links TRBV6-6 with TRBJ1-2; D gene uncertain. The sample comprised naive CD4+ T cells from PBMCs. The subset was: CD45RA+ positively selected. This TCR was recovered from a man between 18 and 29 years old in good health. Some clones in this sample may be carry-over from other donors' samples. This CDR3 is CASSAASFYGYTF. In DNA form, the CDR3 reads TGTGCCAGCAGTGCCGCCTCTTTTTATGGCTACACCTTC.